The source of this T cell receptor beta chain is a study of blood T cells in healthy people across ages. A second roughly 7 to 12 cycle PCR used barcoded and J-beta primers. TCRdb itself ran the 5' RACE reads through MiXCR, one entry per CDR3 protein. Of 1.4 million or so distinct CDR3 sequences listed, 42% are singletons. The sample was blood. The TCR was taken from a woman aged 18-30 years in good health.

The CDR3 DNA reads TGTGCCAGCAGCACTTGGCCAAACACTGAAGCTTTCTTT. Its protein product is CASSTWPNTEAFF. V and J are TRBV28 and TRBJ1-1; no definite D call. The ends were cut back, 6 bases at V and 2 bases at J, with 10 bases in the middle. The CDR3 is 13 amino acids. The germline V gene has CDR1 MDHEN and CDR2 SYDVKM.